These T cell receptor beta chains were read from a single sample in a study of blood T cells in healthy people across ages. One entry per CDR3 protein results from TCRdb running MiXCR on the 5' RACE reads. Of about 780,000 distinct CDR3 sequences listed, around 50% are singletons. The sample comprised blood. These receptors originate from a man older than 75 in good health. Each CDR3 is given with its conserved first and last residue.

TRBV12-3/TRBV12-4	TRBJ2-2	CASSSYRMSTGELFF
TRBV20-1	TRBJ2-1	CSARDLRGAYNEQFF
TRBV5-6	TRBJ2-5	CASRQQSEQYF
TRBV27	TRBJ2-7	CASSFIDRTLLLPLTYEQYF
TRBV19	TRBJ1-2	CASSIAAGNYGYTF
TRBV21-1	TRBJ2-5	CASSKALGQGMETQYF
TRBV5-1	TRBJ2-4	CASRGDGAKNIQYF
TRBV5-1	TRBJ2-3	CASSSGLAGGTISTDTQYF
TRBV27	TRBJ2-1	CASMGTGLAGGSYNEQFF
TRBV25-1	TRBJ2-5	CAIAGGGETQYF
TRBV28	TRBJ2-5	CASGGELRETQYF
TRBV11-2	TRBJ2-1	CASSLDRGGFYNEQFF
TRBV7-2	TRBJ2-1	CADSPQGAHEQFF
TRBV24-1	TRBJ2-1	CATSDPGPQTHNEQFF
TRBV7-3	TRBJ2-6	CASSLGTGRSGANVLTF
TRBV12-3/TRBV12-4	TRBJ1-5	CASSRTGTGVGGNQPQHF
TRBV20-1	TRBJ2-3	CSARDRVTESTDTQYF
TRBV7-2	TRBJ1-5	CASSLGFYDQPQHF
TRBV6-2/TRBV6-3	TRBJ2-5	CASSYAQGRTKTQYF
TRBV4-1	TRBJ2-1	CASSQRPRGMAAGRDNNEQFF